This TCR beta chain appears in the sequencing data of a study of shared clonotypes between healthy human individuals. Study information: A couple of female and a few male donors aged 18 to 49 were enrolled.

A remark on this clone: What it binds is not known.

Whole-study results and caveats: Only blood was sampled, and tissue TCR repertoires likely differ from blood ones. Some clonotypes were shared by all four sorted-subset donors, while others were not shared. The non-shared ones had lower generation probabilities than the shared ones.

V lost 4 bases and J lost 2; bases outside the gene matches: 5. This CDR3 is 16 amino acids long. The germline CDR1 and CDR2 sequences are MRHNA and SNTAGT. Once extracted for a subset, genomic DNA was divided evenly among several immunoSEQ plates. Profiled with immunoSEQ multiplex PCR; TCRdb holds only in-frame clones, not every one. The table lists under 2.5 million clones, around 93% of them singletons. This sequence joins TRBV6-4 and TRBJ1-5; 10 nucleotides align to TRBD1. The sequence came from a man between 18 and 29 years old in good health. Some clones in this sample may be carry-over from other donors' samples. Sequences were obtained from naive CD4+ T cells from PBMCs. Subset noted: CD45RA+ positively selected. CDR3 amino acids: CASSGQGAMGNQPQHF. CDR3 nucleotides: TGTGCCAGCAGTGGACAGGGGGCTATGGGCAATCAGCCCCAGCATTTT.